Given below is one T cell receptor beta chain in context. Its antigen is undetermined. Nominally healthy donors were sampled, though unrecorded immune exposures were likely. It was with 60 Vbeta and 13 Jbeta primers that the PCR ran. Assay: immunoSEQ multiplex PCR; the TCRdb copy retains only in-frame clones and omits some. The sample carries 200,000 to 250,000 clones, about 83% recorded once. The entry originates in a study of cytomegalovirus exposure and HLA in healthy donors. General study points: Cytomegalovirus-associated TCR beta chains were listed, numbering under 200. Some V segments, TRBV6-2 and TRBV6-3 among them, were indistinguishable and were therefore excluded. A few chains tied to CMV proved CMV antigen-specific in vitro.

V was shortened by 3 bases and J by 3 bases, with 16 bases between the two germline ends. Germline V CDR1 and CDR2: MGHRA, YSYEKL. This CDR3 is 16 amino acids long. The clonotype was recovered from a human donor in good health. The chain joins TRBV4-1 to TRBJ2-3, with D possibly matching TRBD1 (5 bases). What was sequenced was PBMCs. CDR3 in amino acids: CASSHSRQPRTDTQYF. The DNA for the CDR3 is TGCGCCAGCAGCCACTCCCGACAGCCGAGGACAGATACGCAGTATTTT.